This TCR beta chain was retrieved from a study of spatial heterogeneity in lung cancer. Time point indicated: blood at routine non-recurrence follow-up after resection. TCRdb recomputed calls from the 5' RACE reads with MiXCR, one row per CDR3 protein. The sample carries under 20,000 distinct CDR3 sequences, less than 9.5% recorded once. CDR3 length: 16 amino acids. CDR1 and CDR2 from the germline V gene are SGHRS and YFSETQ. The trim removed 4 bases at V and 0 bases at J, leaving 7 bases unmatched. On this clonotype itself: The CDR3 does not end in the conserved phenylalanine or tryptophan, so this is likely a read error.

The rearrangement links TRBV5-1 to TRBJ2-1; 7 positions agree with TRBD2. The specimen comprised PBMCs, sampled at follow-up. The origin of this receptor is a male donor with early-stage non-small cell lung cancer. CDR3 protein: CASSKSGTRSYNEQFL. CDR3 DNA sequence: TGCGCCAGCAGCAAAAGCGGGACTCGCTCCTACAATGAGCAGTTCTTA.